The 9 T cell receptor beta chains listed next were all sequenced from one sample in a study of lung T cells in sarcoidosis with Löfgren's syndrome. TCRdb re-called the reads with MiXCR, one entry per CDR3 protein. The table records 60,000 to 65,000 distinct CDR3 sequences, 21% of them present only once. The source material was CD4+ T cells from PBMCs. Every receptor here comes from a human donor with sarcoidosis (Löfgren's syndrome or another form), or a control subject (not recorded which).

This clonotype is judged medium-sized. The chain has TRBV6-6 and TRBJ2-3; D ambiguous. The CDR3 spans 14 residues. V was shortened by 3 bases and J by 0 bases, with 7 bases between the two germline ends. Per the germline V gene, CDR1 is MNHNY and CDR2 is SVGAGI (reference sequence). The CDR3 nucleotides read TGTGCCAGCAGTTATTCGGTGAGCACAGATACGCAGTATTTT. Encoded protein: CASSYSVSTDTQYF.

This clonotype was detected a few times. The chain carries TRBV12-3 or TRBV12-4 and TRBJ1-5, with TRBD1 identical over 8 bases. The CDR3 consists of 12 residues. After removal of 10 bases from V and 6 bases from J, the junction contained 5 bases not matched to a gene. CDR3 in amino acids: CATGTGRQPQHF. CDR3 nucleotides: TGTGCCACCGGGACAGGACGTCAGCCCCAGCATTTT.

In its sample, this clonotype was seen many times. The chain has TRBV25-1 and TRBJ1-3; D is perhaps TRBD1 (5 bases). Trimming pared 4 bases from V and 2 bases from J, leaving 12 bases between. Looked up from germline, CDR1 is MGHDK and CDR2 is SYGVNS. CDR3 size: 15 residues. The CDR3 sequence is CASSAGGRPGNTIYF. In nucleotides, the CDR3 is TGTGCCAGCAGTGCGGGGGGTCGACCTGGAAACACCATATATTTT.

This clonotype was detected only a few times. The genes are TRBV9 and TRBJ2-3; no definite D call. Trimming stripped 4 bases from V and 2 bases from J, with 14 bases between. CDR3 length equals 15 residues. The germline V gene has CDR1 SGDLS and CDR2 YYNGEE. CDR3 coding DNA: TGTGCCAGCAGCCCTCACGTGGGGTTCACAGATACGCAGTATTTT. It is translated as CASSPHVGFTDTQYF.

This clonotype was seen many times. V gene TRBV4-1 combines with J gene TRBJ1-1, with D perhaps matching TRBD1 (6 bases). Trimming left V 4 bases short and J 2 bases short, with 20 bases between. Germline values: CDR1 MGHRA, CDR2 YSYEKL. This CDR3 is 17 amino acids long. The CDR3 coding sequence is TGCGCCAGCAGCCGAGGACAGAGGGAGCTCGGAAACACTGAAGCTTTCTTT. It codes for CASSRGQRELGNTEAFF.

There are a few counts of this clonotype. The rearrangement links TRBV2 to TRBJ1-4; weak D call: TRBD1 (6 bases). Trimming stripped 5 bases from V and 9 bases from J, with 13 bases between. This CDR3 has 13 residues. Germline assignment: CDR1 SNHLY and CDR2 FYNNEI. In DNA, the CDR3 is TGTGCCAGCAGTATGCGGACAGACAAAAAACTGTTTTTT. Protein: CASSMRTDKKLFF.

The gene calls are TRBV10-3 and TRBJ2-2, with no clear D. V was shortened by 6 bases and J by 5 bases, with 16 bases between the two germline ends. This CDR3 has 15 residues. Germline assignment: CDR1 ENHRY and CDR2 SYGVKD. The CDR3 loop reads CAISPKGCETGELFF. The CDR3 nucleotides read TGTGCCATCAGCCCAAAGGGCTGTGAGACCGGGGAGCTGTTTTTT.

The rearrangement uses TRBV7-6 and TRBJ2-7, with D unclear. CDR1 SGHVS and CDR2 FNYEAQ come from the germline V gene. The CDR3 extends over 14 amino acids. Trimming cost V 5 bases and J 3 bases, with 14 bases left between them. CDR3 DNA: TGTGCCAGCAGCAAACCCGGCCAATACTACGAGCAGTACTTC. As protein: CASSKPGQYYEQYF.

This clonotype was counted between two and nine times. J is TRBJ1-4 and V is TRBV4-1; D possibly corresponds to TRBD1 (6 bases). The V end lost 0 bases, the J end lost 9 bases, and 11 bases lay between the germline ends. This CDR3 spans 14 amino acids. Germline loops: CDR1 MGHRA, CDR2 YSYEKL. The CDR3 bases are TGCGCCAGCAGCCAAGAGGGGGGCGGGAAAAAACTGTTTTTT. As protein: CASSQEGGGKKLFF.